This T cell receptor beta chain was sequenced for a study of blood T cell repertoires in COVID-19. Study-wide context: Sites in the United States, Italy and Spain provided acute and convalescent COVID-19 samples.

This study enrolled people aged roughly 18 to 90 from about two dozen US geographic areas. Participants reported their clinical history, and cohort assignment relied on those reports. Each recovered donor of Cohort 3 presented with two negative PCRs, clearance, or symptom resolution. Measured with immunoSEQ multiplex PCR; TCRdb has only the in-frame clones, and not every one. Of about 310,000 clones listed, 70% to 90% are singletons. The CDR3 loop spans 15 amino acids. Germline V gene sequence: CDR1 SGHAT, CDR2 FQNNGV. V trimming: 5 bases; J trimming: 15 bases; junction bases outside the gene matches: 19.

Input material: PBMCs or T cells enriched from blood (not recorded which). The receptor's source is a woman in her thirties or forties who had recovered from COVID-19. The chain uses TRBV11-2 and TRBJ2-1; 7 nucleotides line up with TRBD1. The CDR3 DNA is TGTGCCAGCAGCAGTATTCGGGACAGACCCCTGGGCCGGTTCTTC. As protein: CASSSIRDRPLGRFF.